This TCR beta chain was obtained from a study of regulatory T cells in long-lasting Graves disease. V lost 5 bases to trimming and J lost 0 bases, with 13 bases between them. The length of the CDR3 is 16 residues. The germline V gene encodes CDR1 SGHTA and CDR2 FQGNSA. Described time point: persistent/refractory GD, antithyroid drugs over 5 years with positive TRAb. PBMCs were the source of the RNA used for TCR sequencing. This clonotype was counted between two and nine times. As yet, its antigen is unknown. Overall study results and limits: TRBV28 was favored in persistent disease, as were TRBJ1-2 and TRBJ2-5.

Construction of TCR beta libraries relied on iRepertoire HTBI primers and on Arm-PCR targeting CDR3 regions. In the original analysis: Analysis of the samples identified 60 to 75 TRBV and 14 TRBJ segments. TCRdb recomputed calls from the multiplex PCR reads with MiXCR, one row per CDR3 protein. TCRdb, not the authors, supplied the V and J calls. Of almost 350,000 distinct CDR3 sequences in the sample, about 18% were seen once. J is TRBJ2-2 and V is TRBV7-2; maybe TRBD2 (6 bases). Sequenced material: peripheral blood mononuclear cells (PBMCs), taken when the disease was refractory, from a patient treated with antithyroid drugs. The TCR comes from a female donor with Graves disease. The CDR3 nucleotides are TGTGCCAGCAGCCGCCCTCCGGGGGCGAACACCGGGGAGCTGTTTTTT. Protein product: CASSRPPGANTGELFF.